Following are 18 T cell receptor beta chains from one sample sequenced in a study of CD4+ T cells in melanoma. Here immunoSEQ multiplex PCR was the method, and the copy in TCRdb shows in-frame clones only, minus some. The table includes 10,000 to 12,000 clones, approximately 60% detected once. The sample was cells from a culture (not recorded whether cultured in vitro). The receptors here all came from a human donor with melanoma.

V and J are TRBV7-8 and TRBJ1-3; D call uncertain. CDR1 is SGHVS, CDR2 FQNEAQ, per germline. V shed 0 bases and J shed 0 bases, with 12 bases lying between them. This CDR3 spans 17 amino acids. CDR3: CASSLAFFSSSGNTIYF. CDR3 DNA sequence: TGTGCCAGCAGCTTAGCTTTTTTTTCAAGCTCTGGAAACACCATATATTTT.

The chain is built from TRBV6-1 and TRBJ1-5, with 7 bases matching TRBD1. The CDR3 has 15 amino acids. The V segment lost 3 bases and the J segment 3 bases; nucleotides outside the gene matches: 5. The germline V gene encodes CDR1 MNHNS and CDR2 SASEGT. The CDR3 DNA sequence: TGTGCCAGCAGTGACTACAGGGGCATCAATCAGCCCCAGCATTTT. Amino acid sequence: CASSDYRGINQPQHF.

The chain couples TRBV18 to TRBJ2-7; 7 nucleotides agree with TRBD2. This CDR3 has 16 residues. Germline trimming cut 2 bases from V and 2 bases from J; bases unmatched to any gene: 9. Germline V gives CDR1 KGHSH, CDR2 LQKENI. In DNA, the CDR3 is TGTGCCAGCTCACCATATGGAGGTGCGGGAGCCTACGAGCAGTACTTC. Residues: CASSPYGGAGAYEQYF.

With respect to this clone: An end of the junction does not agree with germline; a read error may underlie this. The V and J genes are TRBV2 and TRBJ2-7; D is undetermined. The CDR3 has 12 amino acids. Germline CDR1 and CDR2: SNHLY and FYNNEI. Here the CDR3 reads CASSEFTLRPHF. CDR3 DNA sequence: TGTGCCAGCAGCGAATTTACGCTGCGACCGCACTTC.

The CDR3 is CASSSTGSDTEAFF. As DNA, the CDR3 is TGTGCCAGCTCTTCGACGGGGTCGGACACTGAAGCTTTCTTT. The chain carries TRBV19 and TRBJ1-1, with D uncertain. The germline CDR1 and CDR2 sequences are LNHDA and SQIVND (reference sequence). V was shortened by 9 bases and J by 3 bases, with 17 bases between the two germline ends. The CDR3 is 14 amino acids.

The chain is built from TRBV14 and TRBJ1-2; D not resolved. This CDR3 has 13 amino acids. V was clipped by 1 base and J by 7 bases, with 10 bases between them. Germline assignment: CDR1 SGHDN and CDR2 FVKESK. The CDR3 DNA is TGTGCCAGCAGCCAAGTTAGGATCGGTGGCTACACCTTC. It specifies CASSQVRIGGYTF.

This clone was detected a few times. This chain links TRBV9 with TRBJ2-5, with TRBD2 matching over 10 bases. Per germline, CDR1 SGDLS and CDR2 YYNGEE. The CDR3 is made up of 15 amino acids. V lost 5 bases to trimming and J lost 5 bases; unmatched junction nucleotides: 9. As DNA, the CDR3 is TGTGCCAGCAGTCCAACTAGCGGGGCTAGGGAGACCCAGTACTTC. Its protein is CASSPTSGARETQYF. Based on the CDR3 plus reference TRBV9 and TRBJ2-5, the full variable domain is DSGVTQTPKHLITATGQRVTLRCSPRSGDLSVYWYQQSLDQGLQFLIQYYNGEERAKGNILERFSAQQFPDLHSELNLSSLELGDSALYFCASSPTSGARETQYFGPGTRLLVL.

This chain links TRBV7-2 with TRBJ2-7; tentative D call: TRBD2 (7 bases). The CDR3 loop spans 15 amino acids. The V gene lost 1 base and the J gene lost 6 bases, with 16 bases spanning the gap. Germline-derived CDR1 and CDR2 are SGHTA and FQGNSA. The CDR3 bases are TGTGCCAGCAGCTTAGGAAGCGGGGTCAGGGGCGAGCAGTACTTC. Its translation: CASSLGSGVRGEQYF.

The rearrangement links TRBV13 to TRBJ1-3; D call uncertain. CDR3 length equals 14 residues. V was clipped by 6 bases and J by 0 bases, with 9 bases between them. Germline V CDR1 and CDR2: PRHDT, FYEKMQ (reference sequence). The CDR3 region is CASSLRSSGNTIYF. DNA of the CDR3: TGTGCCAGCAGTCTAAGGAGCTCTGGAAACACCATATATTTT.

The chain links TRBV19 to TRBJ2-2; the match to TRBD1 covers 10 bases. This CDR3 spans 16 amino acids. J lost 3 bases, V lost 8 bases, and 9 bases had no gene match. Germline V gives CDR1 LNHDA, CDR2 SQIVND (reference sequence). The CDR3 here is CASSLRGTGDTGELFF. The CDR3 nucleotides read TGTGCCAGTTCCCTAAGGGGGACAGGGGACACCGGGGAGCTGTTTTTT.

The genes are TRBV5-1 and TRBJ2-5; D may be TRBD1 or TRBD2 (5 bases each). V lost 4 bases and J lost 5, with 18 bases in between. Germline CDR1 SGHRS, CDR2 YFSETQ. The length of the CDR3 is 15 residues. Written as DNA, the CDR3 is TGCGCCAGCAGCGGAGGTCGGGGCTCTAGGGAGACCCAGTACTTC. Translated: CASSGGRGSRETQYF.

Here the CDR3 reads CASSVRQGASSTDTQYF. CDR3 nucleotides: TGTGCCAGCAGCGTCCGACAGGGGGCTTCGAGCACAGATACGCAGTATTTT. The chain links TRBV7-2 to TRBJ2-3, with 10 nucleotides matching TRBD1. V gave up 5 bases and J gave up 0 bases; unmatched junction bases: 8. The CDR3 has 17 residues. Germline loops: CDR1 SGHTA, CDR2 FQGNSA.

The genes are TRBV27 and TRBJ1-2; tentative D call: TRBD1 (6 bases). V gave up 5 bases and J gave up 8 bases, with 18 bases separating them. The CDR3 consists of 14 residues. Germline V gene lookup returns CDR1 MNHEY and CDR2 SMNVEV (reference sequence). CDR3 loop: CASSGTTGSRGYTF. The CDR3 nucleotides are TGTGCCAGCAGTGGGACCACAGGGTCGCGGGGCTACACCTTC.

This chain connects TRBV10-3 to TRBJ2-3; TRBD2 aligns across 11 bases. Germline V gene lookup returns CDR1 ENHRY and CDR2 SYGVKD. The CDR3 totals 18 residues. V shed 8 bases and J 1 base; nucleotides not matched to a gene: 14. In DNA, the CDR3 is TGTGCCATCTCCCAAAGGCCTAGCGGGGGGCAGGGCACAGATACGCAGTATTTT. It specifies CAISQRPSGGQGTDTQYF.

The genes are TRBV7-3 and TRBJ2-7; 9 bases fit TRBD1. CDR3 length: 14 amino acids. V lost 7 bases, J lost 7 bases, and 11 bases stayed unmatched. CDR1 SGHTA and CDR2 FQGTGA come from the germline V gene. The CDR3 reads CASTTGQGTAEQYF. The CDR3 nucleotides read TGTGCCAGCACGACCGGACAGGGGACAGCTGAGCAGTACTTC.

The chain is built from TRBV4-2 and TRBJ1-5, with D perhaps matching TRBD1 (5 bases). The CDR3 length is 15 residues. V gave up 1 base and J gave up 8 bases, with 15 bases separating them. Germline values: CDR1 LGHNA, CDR2 YNFKEQ. The CDR3 protein is CASSQVAGGGEPQHF. In nucleotides, the CDR3 is TGTGCCAGCAGCCAAGTAGCGGGAGGAGGGGAGCCCCAGCATTTT.

The V and J genes are TRBV6-5 and TRBJ2-1; 9 bases fit TRBD2. Germline lookup yields CDR1 MNHEY and CDR2 SVGAGI. Trimming removed 6 bases from V and 10 bases from J; junction bases left unmatched: 13. CDR3 size: 15 residues. Here the CDR3 reads CASRTRRGGLGEQFF. CDR3 DNA: TGTGCCAGCAGGACGAGGCGGGGGGGCCTTGGGGAGCAGTTCTTC.

This sequence joins TRBV10-2 and TRBJ1-1, with D unresolved. CDR1 is WSHSY and CDR2 is SAAADI in the germline V gene. V lost 3 bases and J lost 1, with 9 bases in between. The CDR3 contains 14 residues. DNA of the CDR3: TGCGCCAGCAGTGACCCCAGCTCGAACACTGAAGCTTTCTTT. This sequence encodes CASSDPSSNTEAFF.